This T cell receptor (beta chain) was identified in a study of PD-L1 blockade in urothelial cancer. The length of the CDR3 is 14 residues. V was shortened by 5 bases and J by 7 bases, with 14 bases between the two germline ends. The germline V gene encodes CDR1 LNHDA and CDR2 SQIVND (reference sequence). TCRdb keeps only in-frame clones here, not all; method: immunoSEQ multiplex PCR. The sample gives some 35,000 clones, approximately 40% of which show up once; about 9.8% is in the top ten. The source is a man in his sixties with urothelial cancer. This chain uses TRBV19 with TRBJ1-4; tentatively, D is TRBD1 (5 bases). The material was tumor tissue, obtained before atezolizumab (anti-PD-L1) treatment. CDR3 nucleotide sequence: TGTGCCAGTAGTCCCCAAAGCCAGGGTGAAAAACTGTTTTTT. This sequence encodes CASSPQSQGEKLFF.